This TCR beta chain was recorded in a study of molecular identifiers for immune sequencing clone quantification. Study-wide points: Spiked Jurkat TCR RNA from one cell was reportedly detectable among 950,000 to 1,000,000 naive cells.

TCRdb re-derived calls from the PCR reads in MiXCR, one entry per CDR3 protein. This sample has about 630,000 distinct CDR3 sequences, with about 25% found just once. Trimming stripped 1 base from V and 8 bases from J, with 11 bases between. The germline gives CDR1 MNHEY, CDR2 SMNVEV (reference sequence). CDR3 length: 13 residues. This clonotype was observed a handful of times. What it binds is unknown. In the sort, naive CD8 T cells were defined as CD8+CD4-CCR7+CD45RA+. What was sequenced was naive CD8+ T cells from blood, with Jurkat cell RNA spiked in. Described subset: FACS-sorted CD8+CD4-CCR7+CD45RA+ naive T cells. This chain joins TRBV27 and TRBJ1-1; possible D gene TRBD1, 6 bases. This TCR was recovered from a human donor in good health. Some libraries in this study had Jurkat cell RNA spiked in. The CDR3 DNA reads as TGTGCCAGCAGTTTATTTGCAGGGGCGGAAGCTTTCTTT. It translates to CASSLFAGAEAFF.